Listed here are 10 T cell receptor beta chains from one sample, sequenced in a study of regulatory T cells in long-lasting Graves disease. Arm-PCR of CDR3 regions and iRepertoire HTBI primers were used to build TCR beta libraries. TCRdb redid the calling of the multiplex PCR reads with MiXCR, one entry per CDR3 protein. Altogether approximately 400,000 distinct CDR3 sequences are present, roughly 20% being singletons, with the ten largest covering around a quarter. Time point specified: persistent/refractory GD, antithyroid drugs over 5 years with positive TRAb. Extracted RNA from PBMCs served as the source of the TCR library. Sample: peripheral blood mononuclear cells (PBMCs), taken when the disease was refractory, from a patient treated with antithyroid drugs. These receptors were collected from a woman between 35 and 50 years old with Graves disease.

The gene calls are TRBV20-1 and TRBJ2-7; maybe TRBD2 (6 bases). Germline V gene lookup returns CDR1 DFQATT and CDR2 SNEGSKA (reference sequence). The CDR3 runs 12 residues. V lost 8 bases and J 2 bases, leaving 13 bases between the germline ends. Here the CDR3 reads CSHGTPTYEQYF. CDR3 DNA: TGCAGTCACGGGACTCCCACCTACGAGCAGTACTTC.

The chain is built from TRBV5-1 and TRBJ1-1; tentatively, D is TRBD1 (5 bases). Germline CDR1 and CDR2: SGHRS and YFSETQ. The CDR3 has 17 amino acids. The ends were cut back, 4 bases at V and 0 bases at J, with 19 bases in the middle. The CDR3 is CASSVRDFGELNTEAFF. DNA of the CDR3: TGCGCCAGCAGCGTCCGGGACTTTGGCGAGTTGAACACTGAAGCTTTCTTT.

This clonotype was observed many times. The J gene is TRBJ2-1, the V gene TRBV28, with D maybe TRBD1 (6 bases). V was shortened by 4 bases and J by 2 bases, with 12 bases between the two germline ends. CDR1 is MDHEN and CDR2 is SYDVKM in the germline V gene. The CDR3 extends over 15 amino acids. CDR3: CASSSTGITYNEQFF. The CDR3 DNA reads TGTGCCAGCAGTTCTACAGGGATAACCTACAATGAGCAGTTCTTC.

Only a few counts were recorded for this clonotype. The CDR3 loop reads CASLADHGAQYF. CDR3 DNA sequence: TGTGCCAGTTTAGCGGACCACGGGGCCCAGTACTTC. The genes are TRBV6-1 and TRBJ2-5, with D possibly matching TRBD2 (6 bases). Germline V gene sequence: CDR1 MNHNS, CDR2 SASEGT. V was trimmed by 9 bases and J by 9 bases, leaving 17 bases between them. CDR3 length: 12 amino acids.

Many counts were recorded for this clonotype. The V call is TRBV2, the J call TRBJ2-2; D gene ambiguous. Germline CDR1 is SNHLY and CDR2 is FYNNEI. This CDR3 region has 15 residues. V lost 4 bases and J lost 0, with 9 bases in between. The CDR3: CASSAQAPNTGELFF. CDR3 nucleotides: TGTGCCAGCAGTGCGCAGGCTCCGAACACCGGGGAGCTGTTTTTT.

This clonotype was recorded many times. The chain joins TRBV28 to TRBJ2-7; D perhaps matches TRBD1 (6 bases). Germline V gene lookup returns CDR1 MDHEN and CDR2 SYDVKM. This CDR3 has 16 residues. Trimming cost V 7 bases and J 4 bases, with 23 bases left between them. Here the CDR3 reads CASTPPGRGREYEQYF. The DNA for the CDR3 is TGTGCCAGCACCCCCCCCGGCAGGGGCAGAGAGTACGAGCAGTACTTC.

This clonotype was detected a few times. J is TRBJ2-5 and V is TRBV7-2; maybe TRBD1 (5 bases). The CDR3 is 15 residues long. V lost 2 bases to trimming and J lost 5 bases, with 15 bases between them. Germline assignment: CDR1 SGHTA and CDR2 FQGNSA. The CDR3 sequence: CASSLLSARAETQYF. Here the CDR3 DNA reads TGTGCCAGCAGCTTATTGTCCGCCAGGGCGGAGACCCAGTACTTC. Supplemented by reference TRBV7-2 and TRBJ2-5, the full variable domain reads GAGVSQSPSNKVTEKGKDVELRCDPISGHTALYWYRQSLGQGLEFLIYFQGNSAPDKSGLPSDRFSAERTGGSVSTLTIQRTQQEDSAVYLCASSLLSARAETQYFGPGTRLLVL.

V gene TRBV11-2 combines with J gene TRBJ1-5; possibly TRBD1 for D (5 bases). Germline V gene data show CDR1 as SGHAT and CDR2 as FQNNGV. This CDR3 is 16 amino acids long. V was trimmed by 4 bases and J by 7 bases, leaving 20 bases between them. The CDR3 protein is CASSSKGRGRGQPQHF. Here the CDR3 DNA reads TGTGCCAGCAGCTCCAAAGGGAGGGGAAGAGGACAGCCCCAGCATTTT.

The chain links TRBV10-3 to TRBJ1-1; D is undetermined. CDR3 size: 13 residues. The germline V gene encodes CDR1 ENHRY and CDR2 SYGVKD. Trimming took off 4 bases at V and 1 base at J, with 7 bases between the two ends. The CDR3, as DNA: TGTGCCATCAGTGCCGGGAGGAACACTGAAGCTTTCTTT. It codes for CAISAGRNTEAFF.

This clonotype was seen repeatedly, ten times or more. The chain couples TRBV6-2 or TRBV6-3 to TRBJ1-4, with D perhaps matching TRBD1 (5 bases). Germline V gene data show CDR1 as MNHEY and CDR2 as SVGEGT. Between the trimmed V and J ends, which lost 5 bases and 6 bases, there was a span of 16 bases. The CDR3 is 15 amino acids. CDR3 bases: TGTGCCAGCAGTCCCGGACCCGCGGGGGATGAAAAACTGTTTTTT. Translating gives CASSPGPAGDEKLFF.